Shown below are 8 T cell receptor beta chains from a single sample sequenced in a study of T cell repertoires in cytomegalovirus infection. TCRdb passed the reads through MiXCR, listing each CDR3 protein once. The sample lists around 630,000 distinct CDR3 sequences, 20% to 25% occurring once. Sample: CD8+ T cells from PBMCs. The receptors come from a human donor in good health (CMV status not recorded). Some clones in this sample may be carry-over from other donors' samples.

The count of this clonotype is one. A single base separates this from a much larger clone, so it may be a read error. The V call is TRBV7-6, the J call TRBJ2-2; D call uncertain. Looked up from germline, CDR1 is SGHVS and CDR2 is FNYEAQ. CDR3 size: 16 residues. V gave up 6 bases and J gave up 1 base, with 15 bases separating them. CDR3 loop: CASRLRALVNTGELFF. The DNA of the CDR3 is TGTGCCAGCAGGTTAAGGGCCTTAGTGAACACCGGGGAGCTGTTTTTT.

The sample holds a few counts of this clonotype. Possible read error: a much larger clone is one base away. The genes are TRBV5-6 and TRBJ2-7, with D unresolved. CDR3 size: 12 residues. Germline V gives CDR1 SGHDT, CDR2 YYEEEE. Between the trimmed V and J ends, which lost 2 bases and 5 bases, there was a span of 8 bases. The DNA for the CDR3 is TGTGCCAGCAGCTTAAACGCCAACGAGCAGTACTTC. It specifies CASSLNANEQYF.

This clonotype appeared a few times. This chain uses TRBV27 with TRBJ1-2; 9 bases fit TRBD1. V shed 2 bases and J 5 bases; nucleotides not matched to a gene: 6. CDR3 size: 15 residues. From germline, CDR1 is MNHEY and CDR2 SMNVEV (reference sequence). Here the CDR3 reads CASSLGDRVGYGYTF. The DNA for the CDR3 is TGTGCCAGCAGTTTAGGGGACAGGGTAGGATATGGCTACACCTTC.

The table lists this clonotype with many counts. The V gene is TRBV28, the J gene TRBJ1-5; D may be TRBD1 (6 bases). Germline V CDR1 and CDR2: MDHEN, SYDVKM. The CDR3 has 15 residues. Trimming pared 6 bases from V and 4 bases from J, leaving 16 bases between. CDR3 coding DNA: TGTGCCAGCAGGAGAAGGACAGTTCCTAATCAGCCCCAGCATTTT. Amino acid sequence: CASRRRTVPNQPQHF.

Only a few counts were recorded for this clonotype. The rearrangement uses TRBV7-4 and TRBJ2-7; 8 bases line up with TRBD1. This CDR3 has 16 amino acids. The germline CDR1 and CDR2 sequences are SGHVT and SQSDAQ. V lost 10 bases, J lost 6 bases, and 20 bases stayed unmatched. The CDR3 is CATEREWDRSHSEQYV. The CDR3 DNA is TGTGCCACCGAGAGGGAATGGGACAGGTCGCACTCCGAGCAGTACGTC.

This clonotype occurred many times. This sequence joins TRBV12-5 and TRBJ1-2, with a possible D match to TRBD1 (6 bases). Trimming removed 6 bases from V and 5 bases from J, with 13 bases in between. CDR1 is LGHNT and CDR2 is FRNRAP in the germline V gene. The length of the CDR3 is 13 residues. Here the CDR3 DNA reads TGTGCTAGTGGAGACGGACAGCGGTATGGCTACACCTTC. Its translation: CASGDGQRYGYTF.

This clonotype was seen only a few times. V is TRBV20-1 and J is TRBJ2-5, with D unresolved. This CDR3 has 11 amino acids. The V gene lost 5 bases and the J gene lost 3 bases, with 7 bases spanning the gap. Germline loops: CDR1 DFQATT, CDR2 SNEGSKA (reference sequence). The CDR3 DNA follows: TGCAGTGCTGGGAAGGAAGAGACCCAGTACTTC. Translated: CSAGKEETQYF.

With respect to this clonotype: One junction end does not reproduce the germline sequence, and a read error may be involved. The chain carries TRBV4-1 and TRBJ2-2, with D perhaps matching TRBD2 (6 bases). Germline CDR1 MGHRA, CDR2 YSYEKL. This CDR3 spans 18 amino acids. The CDR3 bases are TGCGCCAGCAGCCAAGACCCCTGGACGGAGACCGGGACCGGGGGGCTGTTTTTT. Amino acid sequence: CASSQDPWTETGTGGLFF.